The present T cell receptor beta chain was sequenced within a study of T-cell reconstitution after alpha-beta-depleted transplantation in children. The study, taken as a whole, reports: In patients about two months after transplant, alpha-beta T cells reportedly arose from several hundred expanded graft clones. The authors attributed T-cell counts and diversity one year after transplant mostly to newly produced T cells.

V lost 4 bases and J 3 bases, leaving 11 bases between the germline ends. The CDR3 totals 14 residues. Germline values: CDR1 SEHNR, CDR2 FQNEAQ (reference sequence). Library preparation (for TCRbeta) was performed with unique molecular identifiers. Using its own MiXCR run on the PCR reads, TCRdb lists one record per CDR3 protein. The sample lists around 450,000 distinct CDR3 sequences, around 15% occurring once. For this clonotype: What it binds is unknown.

The source of this sequence is a boy under three years old who had a stem cell transplant for Wiskott-Aldrich syndrome, so the T cells may come from the graft donor. The source material was PBMCs, mostly from graft donor cells, sampled 360 days after TCRalphabeta/CD19-depleted stem cell transplant. This rearrangement joins TRBV7-9 to TRBJ2-3; the D gene is possibly TRBD2 (5 bases). The CDR3 protein is CASSSRRATDTQYF. CDR3 nucleotide sequence: TGTGCCAGCAGCTCCCGGCGGGCTACAGATACGCAGTATTTT.